This entry is about one TCR beta chain. Antigen specificity is unknown. TCRdb used MiXCR to reprocess the 5' RACE reads, holding one entry per CDR3 protein. The sample lists about 250,000 distinct CDR3 sequences, about 8.5% occurring once. The CDR3 has 16 residues. Germline lookup yields CDR1 GTSNPN and CDR2 SVGIG (reference sequence). The V end was cut by 4 bases, the J end by 0 bases, with 16 bases between. Every one of the donors was a healthy Caucasian. This entry belongs to a study of identical twins. Study-wide points: The authors noted that invariant MAIT and iNKT cells could partly confound zero-insertion analyses. Beta out-of-frame twin sharing showed a weaker excess. High-abundance cord blood beta clonotypes had fewer insertions; memory repertoires showed none.

These data also featured in a second study, about yellow fever vaccine responses in identical twins.

The source material was CD8+ T cells sorted from blood. The TCR comes from a woman under 30 in good health. This chain connects TRBV30 to TRBJ1-3; possible D gene TRBD1, 6 bases. The CDR3 here is CAWTQPDRVSGNTIYF. In DNA, the CDR3 is TGTGCCTGGACTCAACCGGACAGAGTCTCTGGAAACACCATATATTTT.